Detailed here is one T cell receptor (beta chain). Its binding antigen is unknown. One junction end disagrees with the germline gene, perhaps due to a read error. The cohort was made up of roughly 670 healthy bone marrow donors. At the time of sampling, every cohort member was nominally healthy, though immune exposures that went unrecorded were likely present. The donor was CMV seronegative and was included in the group of 352 seronegative cohort members. Every donor gave a peripheral blood sample, and the peripheral blood mononuclear cells from that sample were used for TCR beta sequencing. The Qiagen DNeasy Blood Extraction Kit was used to extract genomic DNA from the blood cell samples. Libraries came from the immunoSEQ multiplex PCR assay. A mixture of 60 forward primers for TCR Vbeta segments and 13 reverse primers for TCR Jbeta segments was used in the multiplex PCR. The CDR3 region of rearranged TCR beta genes was amplified from genomic DNA by a multiplex PCR assay. Amplified TCR beta libraries were sequenced as 87-base-pair reads on the Illumina HiSeq System. The source study handled its data this way. A later analysis counted some 80 million unique TCR beta chains across the 666 repertoires, and approximately 11 million of these chains were shared by at least two donors. Raw reads were error-corrected and collapsed into unique sequences by a nearest-neighbor algorithm in which closely related sequences were merged to remove PCR and sequencing errors. Alignment of CDR3 sequences to IMGT reference sequences was used to assign V, D and J gene segments. For a sequence to be retained, at least a six-nucleotide match to both a V gene segment and a J gene segment was required. Rearrangements were classified as productive when the CDR3 lacked stop codons and remained in frame with V and J, and all other rearrangements were classified as non-productive. CDR3 was defined according to IMGT convention as the region running from the second conserved V-encoded cysteine to the conserved J-encoded phenylalanine. In an earlier analysis of 550 to 650 of the donors, sequences lacking an unambiguous match to a single V gene segment were excluded. In an earlier analysis of roughly 500 of the donors, V segments were called functional above 56.7% productive rearrangements and were called segregating when the between-donor standard deviation exceeded 5%. A statistical classification framework was built to diagnose cytomegalovirus status from the catalog of TCR beta chain sequences. A later analysis assigned V and J genes by comparing TCR nucleotide sequences with IMGT/GENE-DB human TR gene sequences. In a later analysis, CDR3 sequences and most-parsimonious VDJ recombination scenarios were assigned using the TCRdist pipeline. In a later analysis, every TCR beta chain was defined by the combination of its CDR3 amino acid sequence and its V-gene family, and reads without a unique V-gene family were dropped. To address suspected cross-contamination and a sequencing artifact, a later analysis removed a few hundred highly shared, low-generation-probability nucleotide sequences. A later analysis calculated a clonal expansion index for each public chain from normalized within-repertoire ranks of inferred template counts. Generation probabilities in a later analysis came from a VDJ recombination model fitted to out-of-frame rearrangements, and those results were checked against IGoR. In a later analysis, TCR-TCR, TCR-HLA and TCR-CMV co-occurrence was scored with hypergeometric tests, and a repertoire-size bias correction was applied to TCR pairs. In a later analysis, false discovery rates were estimated by permuting HLA or CMV assignments 20 times. In a later analysis, co-occurring TCRs were grouped with DBSCAN, and TCRdist sequence similarity was added when clustering was performed within HLA-allele-positive subsets. For co-occurrence clustering, repertoires with fewer than 30,000 or more than 120,000 public chains were excluded, along with five repertoires with anomalous nucleotide sharing. This is the immuneACCESS table as TCRdb keeps it, with only in-frame sequences that have V and J called. A part of the clones is gone; compared with another copy, unresolved V genes explain less than half, and the rest is unexplained. D and trimming come from the DNA, and the V and J calls and clone size come from that table. This sample has more than 110,000 clones in its table, and approximately 80% of those were observed once. Clones ranked in the top ten supply 2% to 2.5% of the sample.

Reading from cysteine to phenylalanine, the CDR3 counts 13 amino acids. The entry retains the CDR3 DNA only, 39 bases that are in frame from base 1. Based on the germline V gene (reference sequence), the CDR1 and CDR2 sequences are SEHNR and FQNEAQ. These data belong to a study of cytomegalovirus exposure and HLA in healthy donors (dated by TCRdb to about 2017). For context, the study as a whole: An earlier analysis of some 620 of the donors reported over 250 Gb of sequence data and 95 million to 140 million unique TCR beta sequences obtained from some 200 million T cells. An early release that covered fewer than 750 HLA-typed donors contained around 300 gigabases of sequencing data and tens of millions of unique TCR sequences. The genetic ancestry cluster associated with self-reported Caucasian donors included over 65% of the 398 genotyped donors. The study aimed to test whether signatures of past pathogen exposure could be identified by cataloging public T cell receptors. Using immunosequencing, the study profiled T cell repertoires from around 680 subjects and related those repertoires to cytomegalovirus serostatus. Along with the roughly 610-subject first cohort, a separate validation cohort of roughly 110 different subjects was used. High-throughput TCR immunosequencing, statistical association of individual TCRs with disease status, and machine learning were combined to predict cytomegalovirus infection status. A later analysis re-analyzed previously published TCR beta repertoires from about 600 donors and added high-resolution HLA genotyping to study TCR occurrence patterns. The later analysis used no new phenotypic data to find candidate immune exposures, relying instead on TCR beta sequences and their occurrence across donors. In an earlier analysis of more than 550 of the donors, high-throughput TCR beta sequencing was used to judge whether each TCR beta V gene segment behaved as functional or pseudogenic. Alongside the repertoire data, information on donor age, sex, ethnicity and CMV serostatus was compiled. A later genetic analysis took genome-wide SNP genotypes for about three fifths of the 666 donors and used that subset as a discovery cohort. All discovery cohort repertoires had been generated on a single sequencing platform. Class I and class II HLA loci were covered by the typing at four-digit resolution. The number of typed donors differed by locus: roughly 629-640 for A, B, C, DRB1 and DQB1; approximately 540 for DQA1; approximately 600 for DPA1; and roughly 450 for DPB1. Because of strong linkage in the cohort, roughly five DR-DQ haplotypes were treated as single units for association and clustering. Among about 400 genotyped donors of the cohort, an average of approximately 200,000 unique TCR beta nucleotide sequences was sequenced per donor, of which 15% to 20% were non-productive. The investigation overall reported the following: The cohort was sequenced for TCR beta chains only, and without alpha or paired-chain data the features that could be detected were limited. Most CMV-associated TCR beta chains appeared to be HLA-restricted in a later analysis, and the HLA associations seemed to be driven largely by CMV exposure. Assigning TCR associations to individual alleles was difficult when HLA alleles, especially DR and DQ, strongly co-occurred. Because counts were too low, 15 or so rarely observed V segments, including chromosome 9 orphons, were excluded from the earlier analysis of about 500 of the donors. CMV serostatus was the only immune exposure information available for the cohort. The authors suggested that the approach could potentially be extended to other disease states and immunological phenotypes. Correlated functional status among segregating V segments might be attributable to linkage disequilibrium, but an unknown experimental factor could not be ruled out. In the study, about 150 TCR beta chains were listed as associated with cytomegalovirus. Compared with the roughly 670-donor mean, donors in an Asian-associated ancestry cluster had fewer N-insertions in productive TCRs, according to a later genetic analysis. A later analysis associated roughly 17,000 TCR beta sequences with specific HLA alleles at a false discovery rate of 0.05. According to a later analysis, parvovirus B19, influenza, CMV and Epstein-Barr virus appeared linked to several top co-occurrence clusters. Cytomegalovirus status was reported to be diagnosed by the classifier with high specificity and sensitivity in both the original and validation cohorts. Roughly uniform sequencing depth across donors was assumed in presence/absence analyses, although this assumption may not hold. In an earlier analysis of approximately 600 of the donors, most TCR beta V segments were observed in productive rearrangements about 87% or about 30% of the time, broadly matching IMGT annotations. Because HLA typing was unavailable for some donors at each locus, only the typed subset was used in association tests. Compared with equally common non-associated chains, HLA-associated TCR beta chains in a later analysis were more clonally expanded and had lower generation probabilities. In a later analysis, the rate of TCR association differed among HLA loci, with DRB1 alleles having the most associated TCRs and HLA-C alleles having the fewest. A few of the identified cytomegalovirus-associated TCR beta chains were confirmed in vitro to be specific for cytomegalovirus antigens. A cluster of highly shared sequence variants was judged likely to be a technical artifact of the sequencing pipeline. A further reported finding was that TCR beta sequences accurately predicted the HLA-A and HLA-B alleles for most subjects in the first cohort. Across donors, most TCR sequences were observed very rarely, whereas some public TCRs were present in many individuals. V-gene and J-gene trimming of TCR beta chains was associated with a missense DCLRE1C variant in a later genetic analysis, and the association was replicated in an independent cohort. Some IMGT-functional V segments, including TRBV6-2 and TRBV6-3, could not be distinguished by the 87-base-pair reads and were therefore excluded.

Here the chain combines TRBV7-9 and TRBJ1-2; 7 central bases correspond to TRBD1. The TCR sequence derives from a man in his forties or fifties in good health and CMV-seronegative. Sequenced input: PBMCs. The sequenced DNA is TGTTCCAGCAGCCTACAGGGGATCCATGGCTACACCTTC. Translation gives CSSSLQGIHGYTF.